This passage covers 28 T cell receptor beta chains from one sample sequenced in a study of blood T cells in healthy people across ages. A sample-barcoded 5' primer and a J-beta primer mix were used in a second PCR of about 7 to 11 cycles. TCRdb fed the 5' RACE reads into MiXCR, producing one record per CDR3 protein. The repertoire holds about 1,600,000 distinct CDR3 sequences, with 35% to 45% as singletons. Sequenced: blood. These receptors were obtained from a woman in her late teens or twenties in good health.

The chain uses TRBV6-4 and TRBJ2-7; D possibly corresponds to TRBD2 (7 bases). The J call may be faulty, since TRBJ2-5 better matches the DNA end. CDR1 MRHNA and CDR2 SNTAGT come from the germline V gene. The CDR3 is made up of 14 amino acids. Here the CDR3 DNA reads TGTGCCAGCAGTGGTCCGAGGGGGGGAGAGACCCAGTACTTC. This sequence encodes CASSGPRGGETQYF.

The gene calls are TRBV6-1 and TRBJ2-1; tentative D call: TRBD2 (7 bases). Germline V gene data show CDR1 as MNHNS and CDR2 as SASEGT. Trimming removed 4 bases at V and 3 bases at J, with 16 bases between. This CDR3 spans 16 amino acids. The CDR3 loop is CASSALGGGYYNEQFF. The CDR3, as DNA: TGTGCCAGCAGTGCTTTAGGCGGGGGCTACTACAATGAGCAGTTCTTC.

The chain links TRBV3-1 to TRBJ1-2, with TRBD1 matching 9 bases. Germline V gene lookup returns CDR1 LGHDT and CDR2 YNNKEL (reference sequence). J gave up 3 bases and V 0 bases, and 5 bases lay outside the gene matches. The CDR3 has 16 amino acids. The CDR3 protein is CASSQEGTGFHYGYTF. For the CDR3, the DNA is TGTGCCAGCAGCCAAGAGGGGACAGGGTTCCACTATGGCTACACCTTC.

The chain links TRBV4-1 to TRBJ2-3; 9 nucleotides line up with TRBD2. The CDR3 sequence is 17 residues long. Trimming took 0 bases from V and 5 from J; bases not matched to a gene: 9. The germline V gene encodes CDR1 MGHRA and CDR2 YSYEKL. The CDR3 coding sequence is TGCGCCAGCAGCCAAGATTCGTCTCTAGCGGGAATAGATACGCAGTATTTT. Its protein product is CASSQDSSLAGIDTQYF.

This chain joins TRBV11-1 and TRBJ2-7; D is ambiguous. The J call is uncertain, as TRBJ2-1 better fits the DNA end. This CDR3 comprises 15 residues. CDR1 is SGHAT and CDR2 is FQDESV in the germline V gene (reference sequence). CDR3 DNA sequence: TGTGCCAGCAGCTTAGAAGGGTCGGGTGCCTACGAGCAGTTCTTC. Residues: CASSLEGSGAYEQFF.

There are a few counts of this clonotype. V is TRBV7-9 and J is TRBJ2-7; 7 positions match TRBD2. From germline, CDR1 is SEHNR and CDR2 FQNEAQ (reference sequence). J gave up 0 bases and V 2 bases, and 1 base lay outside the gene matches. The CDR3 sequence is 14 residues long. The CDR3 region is CASSLRDYSYEQYF. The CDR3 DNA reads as TGTGCCAGCAGCTTACGGGACTACTCCTACGAGCAGTACTTC.

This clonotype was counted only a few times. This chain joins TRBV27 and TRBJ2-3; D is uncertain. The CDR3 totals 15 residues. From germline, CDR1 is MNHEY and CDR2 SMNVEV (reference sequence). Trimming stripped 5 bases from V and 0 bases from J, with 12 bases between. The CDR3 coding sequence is TGTGCCAGCAGTGCGAAGCGAGTAAGCACAGATACGCAGTATTTT. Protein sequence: CASSAKRVSTDTQYF.

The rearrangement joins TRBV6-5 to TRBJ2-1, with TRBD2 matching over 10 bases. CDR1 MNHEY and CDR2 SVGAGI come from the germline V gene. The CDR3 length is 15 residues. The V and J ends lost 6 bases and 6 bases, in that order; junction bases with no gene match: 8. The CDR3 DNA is TGTGCCAGCAGCCTAGCTAGCGGGGGCCGCAATGAGCAGTTCTTC. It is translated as CASSLASGGRNEQFF.

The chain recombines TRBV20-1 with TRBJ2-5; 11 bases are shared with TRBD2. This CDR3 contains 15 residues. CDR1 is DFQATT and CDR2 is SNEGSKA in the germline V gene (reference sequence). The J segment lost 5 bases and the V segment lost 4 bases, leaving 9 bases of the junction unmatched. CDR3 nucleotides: TGCAGTGCTATCCGCGGTAGCGGGAGGGTCGAGACCCAGTACTTC. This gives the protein CSAIRGSGRVETQYF.

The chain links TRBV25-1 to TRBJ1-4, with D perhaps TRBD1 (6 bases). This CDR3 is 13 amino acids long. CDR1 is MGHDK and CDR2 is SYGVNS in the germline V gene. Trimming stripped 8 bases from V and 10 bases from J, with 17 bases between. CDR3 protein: CASLGQGLGKLFF. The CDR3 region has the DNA TGTGCCAGCTTGGGCCAGGGGCTGGGAAAACTGTTTTTT.

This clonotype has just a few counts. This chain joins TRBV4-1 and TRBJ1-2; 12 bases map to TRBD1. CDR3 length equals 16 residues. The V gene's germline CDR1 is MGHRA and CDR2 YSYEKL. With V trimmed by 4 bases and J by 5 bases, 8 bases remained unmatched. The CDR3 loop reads CASSPGTGGSQYGYTF. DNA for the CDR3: TGCGCCAGCAGCCCTGGGACAGGGGGCTCTCAATATGGCTACACCTTC.

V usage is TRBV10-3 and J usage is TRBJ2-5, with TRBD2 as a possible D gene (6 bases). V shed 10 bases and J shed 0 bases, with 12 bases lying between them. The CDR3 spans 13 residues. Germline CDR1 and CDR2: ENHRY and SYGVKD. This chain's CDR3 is CATGERNQETQYF. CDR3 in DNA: TGTGCCACGGGGGAACGGAACCAAGAGACCCAGTACTTC.

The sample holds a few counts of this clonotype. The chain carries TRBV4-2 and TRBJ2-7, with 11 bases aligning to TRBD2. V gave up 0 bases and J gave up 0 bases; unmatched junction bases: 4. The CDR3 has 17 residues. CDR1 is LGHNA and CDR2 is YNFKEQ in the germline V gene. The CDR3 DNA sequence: TGTGCCAGCAGCCAAGACTCTACTAGCGGGAGCTCCTACGAGCAGTACTTC. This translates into CASSQDSTSGSSYEQYF.

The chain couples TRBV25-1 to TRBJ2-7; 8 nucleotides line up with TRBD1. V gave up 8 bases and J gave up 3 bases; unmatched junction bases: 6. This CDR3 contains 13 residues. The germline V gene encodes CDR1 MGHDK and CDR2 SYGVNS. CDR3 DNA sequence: TGTGCCAGCGCACAGGGGGGACTCTACGAGCAGTACTTC. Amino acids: CASAQGGLYEQYF.

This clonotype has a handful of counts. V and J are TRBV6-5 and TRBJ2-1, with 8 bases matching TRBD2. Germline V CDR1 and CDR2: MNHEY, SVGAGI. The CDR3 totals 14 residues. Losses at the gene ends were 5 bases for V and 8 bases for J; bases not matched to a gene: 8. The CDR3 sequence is CASSERERSDEQFF. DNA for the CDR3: TGTGCCAGCAGTGAGCGGGAGAGGTCCGATGAGCAGTTCTTC.

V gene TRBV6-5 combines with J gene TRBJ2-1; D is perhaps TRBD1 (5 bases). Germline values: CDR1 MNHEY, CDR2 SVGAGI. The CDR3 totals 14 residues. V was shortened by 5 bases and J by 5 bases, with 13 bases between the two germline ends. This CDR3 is CASSDAAGNNEQFF. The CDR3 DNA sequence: TGTGCCAGCAGTGACGCAGCAGGGAACAATGAGCAGTTCTTC.

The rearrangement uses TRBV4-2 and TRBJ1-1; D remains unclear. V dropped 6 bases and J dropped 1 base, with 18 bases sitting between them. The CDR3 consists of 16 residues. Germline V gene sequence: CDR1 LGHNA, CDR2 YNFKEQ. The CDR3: CASSREGQISNTEAFF. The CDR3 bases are TGTGCCAGCAGTAGGGAAGGCCAGATCTCGAACACTGAAGCTTTCTTT.

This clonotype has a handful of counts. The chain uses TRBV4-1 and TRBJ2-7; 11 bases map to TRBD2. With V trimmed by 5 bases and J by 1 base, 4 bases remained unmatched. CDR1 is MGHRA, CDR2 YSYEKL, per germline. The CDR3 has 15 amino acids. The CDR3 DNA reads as TGCGCCAGCAGCTTGGGACTAGCGGAGTCCTACGAGCAGTACTTC. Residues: CASSLGLAESYEQYF.

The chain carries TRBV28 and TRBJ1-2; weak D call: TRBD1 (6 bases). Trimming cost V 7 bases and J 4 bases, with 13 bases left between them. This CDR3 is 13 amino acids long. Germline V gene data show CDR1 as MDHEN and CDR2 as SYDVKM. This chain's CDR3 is CASTPGHFYGYTF. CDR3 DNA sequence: TGTGCCAGCACCCCGGGACACTTCTATGGCTACACCTTC.

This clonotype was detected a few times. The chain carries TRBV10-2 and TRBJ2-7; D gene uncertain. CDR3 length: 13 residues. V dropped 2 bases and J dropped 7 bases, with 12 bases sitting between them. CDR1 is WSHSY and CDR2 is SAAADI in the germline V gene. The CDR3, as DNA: TGCGCCAGCAGTGAGAACAGTTTGGGTGAGCAGTACTTC. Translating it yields CASSENSLGEQYF.

As DNA, the CDR3 is TGCGCCAGCACTTCCGGGGGAAACTCCTACGAGCAGTACTTC. The encoded protein is CASTSGGNSYEQYF. The rearrangement joins TRBV5-1 to TRBJ2-7; tentatively, D is TRBD2 (6 bases). V gave up 6 bases and J gave up 0 bases, with 13 bases separating them. CDR1 is SGHRS and CDR2 is YFSETQ in the germline V gene. The length of the CDR3 is 14 residues.

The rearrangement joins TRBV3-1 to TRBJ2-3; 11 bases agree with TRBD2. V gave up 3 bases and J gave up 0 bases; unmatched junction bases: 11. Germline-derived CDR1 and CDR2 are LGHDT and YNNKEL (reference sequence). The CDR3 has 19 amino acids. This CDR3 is CASSHRTSGRLKSTDTQYF. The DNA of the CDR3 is TGTGCCAGCAGCCACCGAACTAGCGGGAGATTAAAAAGCACAGATACGCAGTATTTT.

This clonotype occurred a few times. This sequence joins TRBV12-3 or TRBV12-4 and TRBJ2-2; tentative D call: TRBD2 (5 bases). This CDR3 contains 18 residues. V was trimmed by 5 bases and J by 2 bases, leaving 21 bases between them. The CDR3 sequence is CASSPGDRLGINTGELFF. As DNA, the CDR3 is TGTGCCAGCAGTCCCGGGGATAGGTTGGGGATTAACACCGGGGAGCTGTTTTTT.

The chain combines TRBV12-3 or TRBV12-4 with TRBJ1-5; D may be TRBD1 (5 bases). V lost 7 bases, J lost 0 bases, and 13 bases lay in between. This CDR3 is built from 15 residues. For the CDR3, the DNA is TGTGCCAGCAATCGGGACGCCAATAGCAATCAGCCCCAGCATTTT. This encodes CASNRDANSNQPQHF.

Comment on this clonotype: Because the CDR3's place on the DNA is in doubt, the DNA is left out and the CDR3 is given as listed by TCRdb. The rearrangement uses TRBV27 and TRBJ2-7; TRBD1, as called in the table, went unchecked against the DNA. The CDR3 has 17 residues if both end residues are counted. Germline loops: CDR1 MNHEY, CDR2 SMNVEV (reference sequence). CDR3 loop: CASSLSFGPGQSYEQYF.

CDR3 sequence: CAWRVGTTRPQHF. The CDR3 bases are TGTGCCTGGAGGGTAGGAACAACAAGGCCCCAGCATTTT. The genes are TRBV30 and TRBJ1-5; D is unclear. Trimming removed 3 bases at V and 9 bases at J, with 15 bases between. This CDR3 has 13 amino acids. Germline V lookup: CDR1 GTSNPN, CDR2 SVGIG (reference sequence).

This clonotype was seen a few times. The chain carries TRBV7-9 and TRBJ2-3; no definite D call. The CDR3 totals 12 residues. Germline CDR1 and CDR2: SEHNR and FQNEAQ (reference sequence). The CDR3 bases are TGTGCTGCGGTGCCTACCACAGATACGCAGTATTTT. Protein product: CAAVPTTDTQYF. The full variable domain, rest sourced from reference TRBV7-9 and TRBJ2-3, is DTGVSQNPRHKITKRGQNVTFRCDPISEHNRLYWYRQTLGQGPEFLTYFQNEAQLEKSRLLSDRFSAERPKGSFSTLEIQRTEQGDSAMYLCAAVPTTDTQYFGPGTRLTVL.

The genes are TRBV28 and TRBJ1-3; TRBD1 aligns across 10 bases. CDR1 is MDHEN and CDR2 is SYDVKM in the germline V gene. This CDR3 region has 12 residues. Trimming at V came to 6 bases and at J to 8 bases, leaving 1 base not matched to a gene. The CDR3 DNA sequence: TGTGCCAGCAGAGGACAGGGGGACACCATATATTTT. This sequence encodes CASRGQGDTIYF. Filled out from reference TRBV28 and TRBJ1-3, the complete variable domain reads DVKVTQSSRYLVKRTGEKVFLECVQDMDHENMFWYRQDPGLGLRLIYFSYDVKMKEKGDIPEGYSVSREKKERFSLILESASTNQTSMYLCASRGQGDTIYFGEGSWLTVV.